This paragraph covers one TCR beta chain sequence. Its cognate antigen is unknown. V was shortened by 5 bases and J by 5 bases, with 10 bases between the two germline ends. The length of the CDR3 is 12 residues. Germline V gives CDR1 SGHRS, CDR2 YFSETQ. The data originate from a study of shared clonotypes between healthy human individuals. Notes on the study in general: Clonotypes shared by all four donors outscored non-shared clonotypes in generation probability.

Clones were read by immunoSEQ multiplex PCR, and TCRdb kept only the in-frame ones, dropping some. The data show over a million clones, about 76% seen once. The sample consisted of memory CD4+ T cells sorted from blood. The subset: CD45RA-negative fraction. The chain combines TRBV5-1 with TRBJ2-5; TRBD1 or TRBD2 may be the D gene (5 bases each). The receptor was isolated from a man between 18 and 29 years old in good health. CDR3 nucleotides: TGCGCCAGCAGGAAGGGGACGGAGACCCAGTACTTC. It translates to CASRKGTETQYF.